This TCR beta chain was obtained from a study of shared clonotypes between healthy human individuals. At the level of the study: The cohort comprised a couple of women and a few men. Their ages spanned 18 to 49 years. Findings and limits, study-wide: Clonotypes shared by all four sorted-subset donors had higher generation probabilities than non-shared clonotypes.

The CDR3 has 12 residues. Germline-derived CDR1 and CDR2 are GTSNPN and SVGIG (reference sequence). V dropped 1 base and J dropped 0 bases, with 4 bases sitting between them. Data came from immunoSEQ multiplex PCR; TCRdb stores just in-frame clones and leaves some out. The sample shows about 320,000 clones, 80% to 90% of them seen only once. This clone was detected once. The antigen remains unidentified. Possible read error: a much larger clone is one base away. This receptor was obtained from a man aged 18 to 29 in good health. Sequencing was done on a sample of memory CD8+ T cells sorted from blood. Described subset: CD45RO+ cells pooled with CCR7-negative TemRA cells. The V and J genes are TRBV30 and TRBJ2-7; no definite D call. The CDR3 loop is CAWSASSYEQYF. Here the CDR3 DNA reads TGTGCCTGGAGTGCGAGCTCCTACGAGCAGTACTTC.